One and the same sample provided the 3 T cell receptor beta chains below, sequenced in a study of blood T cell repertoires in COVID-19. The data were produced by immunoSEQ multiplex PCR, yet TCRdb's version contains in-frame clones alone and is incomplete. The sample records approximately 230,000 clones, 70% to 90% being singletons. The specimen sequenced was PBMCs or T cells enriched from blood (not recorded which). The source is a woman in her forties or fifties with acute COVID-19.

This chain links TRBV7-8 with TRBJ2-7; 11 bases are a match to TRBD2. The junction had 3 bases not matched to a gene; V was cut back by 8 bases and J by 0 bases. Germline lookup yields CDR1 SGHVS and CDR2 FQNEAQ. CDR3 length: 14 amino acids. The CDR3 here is CASSGLAVSYEQYF. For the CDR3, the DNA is TGTGCCAGCTCGGGACTAGCGGTCTCCTACGAGCAGTACTTC.

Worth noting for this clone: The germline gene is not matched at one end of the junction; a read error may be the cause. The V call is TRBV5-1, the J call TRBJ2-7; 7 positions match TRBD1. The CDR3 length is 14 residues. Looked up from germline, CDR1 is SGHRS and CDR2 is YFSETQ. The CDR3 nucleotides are TGCGCCAGTAGCTGGACCGGGACAGCTTACGAGCAGTACTTC. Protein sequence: CASSWTGTAYEQYF.

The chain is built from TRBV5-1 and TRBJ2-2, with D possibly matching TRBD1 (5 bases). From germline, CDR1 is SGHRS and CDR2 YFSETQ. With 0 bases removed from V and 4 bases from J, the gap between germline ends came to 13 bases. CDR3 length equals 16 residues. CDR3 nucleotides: TGCGCCAGCAGCTTGGCCCCAGGGCTGGGCACCGGGGAGCTGTTTTTT. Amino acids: CASSLAPGLGTGELFF.